The T cell receptor beta chain described here comes from a study of T cells in Graves' hyperthyroidism and ophthalmopathy. Study as a whole: Peripheral blood was drawn at first diagnosis, prior to all treatment.

RNA transcripts were the template for amplifying TCR beta CDR3 regions. Researchers ran a first-round RT-PCR on the TCR CDR3 using the HTBI primer set. From the multiplex PCR reads, TCRdb called clonotypes with MiXCR, one entry per CDR3 protein. Of about 720,000 distinct CDR3 sequences listed, roughly a sixth are singletons. V lost 0 bases, J lost 10 bases, and 16 bases lay in between. The CDR3 runs to 16 residues. The material sequenced was blood. V gene TRBV12-3 or TRBV12-4 combines with J gene TRBJ1-6; tentative D call: TRBD1 (6 bases). The source of this sequence is a woman between 50 and 59 years old with Graves' hyperthyroidism that later progressed to Graves' ophthalmopathy. The CDR3 bases are TGTGCCAGCAGTTTAGCGAGGCAGGGGTTGAGGTCACCCCTCCACTTT. Amino acids: CASSLARQGLRSPLHF.